This TCR beta chain was recorded in a study of T cells after yellow fever vaccination. This clonotype was observed a handful of times. MiXCR was run by TCRdb on the 5' RACE reads, yielding one entry per CDR3 protein. The sample consists of fewer than 350,000 distinct CDR3 sequences, 8.7% of them appearing once. V was cut by 2 bases and J by 8 bases, with 10 bases left in between. The V gene's germline CDR1 is MNHEY and CDR2 SVGEGT. CDR3 length equals 13 residues. The clonotype was recovered from a man aged 18 to 30 who received the YFV17D yellow fever vaccine. This chain links TRBV6-2 or TRBV6-3 with TRBJ2-1; D gene uncertain. The sequences come from PBMCs, collected on the day of the first yellow fever vaccination. CDR3 nucleotides: TGTGCCAGCAGTTACGTCCGAGGCGATGAGCAGTTCTTC. Protein product: CASSYVRGDEQFF.